This TCR beta chain was identified during a study of T cell clonality in common variable immunodeficiency. Equal genomic DNA amounts from CVID and control samples were sequenced. Some clones are missing from TCRdb's copy, which holds only in-frame ones; the method was immunoSEQ multiplex PCR. Observed are 2,500 to 3,000 clones, no singletons, with the top ten taking approximately 11%. Regarding the study as a whole: Reportedly, TCR beta sequences from common variable immunodeficiency showed fewer deletions and N-nucleotide insertions. TCRbeta clonality was increased in CVID versus healthy controls.

This clone was seen many times. Its matching antigen is unknown. This sequence originates from a human donor with common variable immunodeficiency. The sample comprised peripheral blood mononuclear cells.

CDR3 DNA (partial): TGTGCCAGCAGTGATCTTCGTTCCACCCAGGACAAGACC. Its protein product is CASSDLRSTQDKT. The whole CDR3 is CASSDLRSTQDKTQYF. The genes are TRBV2 and TRBJ2-5, with D tentatively TRBD1 (5 bases). The read ends 3 residues early relative to the CDR3; the germline J gene fills the gap. V was trimmed by 3 bases and J by 6 bases, leaving 20 bases between them. The length of the CDR3 is 16 residues. The V gene's germline CDR1 is SNHLY and CDR2 FYNNEI. The full variable domain, with the rest looked up from reference TRBV2 and TRBJ2-5, is EPEVTQTPSHQVTQMGQEVILRCVPISNHLYFYWYRQILGQKVEFLVSFYNNEISEKSEIFDDQFSVERPDGSNFTLKIRSTKLEDSAMYFCASSDLRSTQDKTQYFGPGTRLLVL.